This TCR beta chain was captured in a study of OX40 agonist ivuxolimab in advanced cancers. Overall study results and limits: The authors did not determine the antigen specificity of the expanded peripheral T cells.

In the case of this clone: Its target is not known.

Only in-frame clones appear in the TCRdb table, and some are missing; sequencing was by immunoSEQ multiplex PCR. Among around 46,000 clones listed, approximately 89% were seen once. This CDR3 region has 15 residues. Per germline, CDR1 MDHEN and CDR2 SYDVKM. V was cut by 8 bases and J by 0 bases, with 14 bases left in between. The starting material was CD4+ or CD8+ T cells sorted from blood, obtained in a trial of the OX40 agonist ivuxolimab. The source of this sequence is an adult with an advanced solid tumor such as melanoma, head and neck, liver or kidney cancer. This sequence joins TRBV28 and TRBJ1-5; possible D gene TRBD1, 5 bases. Here the CDR3 DNA reads TGTGCCAGCCTGGGGACTGCTTATAGCAATCAGCCCCAGCATTTT. Protein sequence: CASLGTAYSNQPQHF.